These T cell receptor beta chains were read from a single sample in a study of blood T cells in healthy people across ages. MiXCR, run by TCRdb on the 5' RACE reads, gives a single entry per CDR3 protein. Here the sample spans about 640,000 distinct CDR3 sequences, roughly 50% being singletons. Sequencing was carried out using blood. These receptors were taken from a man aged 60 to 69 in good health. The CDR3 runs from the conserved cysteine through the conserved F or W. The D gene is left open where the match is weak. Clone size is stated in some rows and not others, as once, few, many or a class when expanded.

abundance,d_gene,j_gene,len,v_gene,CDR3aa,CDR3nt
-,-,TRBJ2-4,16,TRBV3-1,CASSQAAQGPSNIQYF,TGTGCCAGCAGCCAAGCGGCGCAGGGGCCTTCAAACATTCAGTACTTC
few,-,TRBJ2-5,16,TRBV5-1,CASRSRDGDPRETQYF,TGCGCCAGCAGAAGCCGGGACGGCGACCCCAGAGAGACCCAGTACTTC
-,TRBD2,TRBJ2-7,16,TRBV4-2,CASRSRGLAGNYEQYF,TGTGCCAGCAGATCTCGGGGACTAGCGGGGAACTACGAGCAGTACTTC
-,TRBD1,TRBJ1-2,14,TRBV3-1,CASSPLGQGNGYTF,TGTGCCAGCAGCCCGTTGGGACAGGGAAATGGCTACACCTTC
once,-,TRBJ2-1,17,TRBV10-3,CAISDRPQDARDNEQFF,TGTGCCATCAGTGATCGGCCGCAGGACGCTAGGGACAATGAGCAGTTCTTC
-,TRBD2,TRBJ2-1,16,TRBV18,CASSPLAGGSYNEQFF,TGTGCCAGCTCACCTTTAGCGGGGGGTTCCTACAATGAGCAGTTCTTC
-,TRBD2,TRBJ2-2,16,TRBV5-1,CASSPTPTSGTGELFF,TGCGCCAGCAGCCCGACCCCGACTAGCGGCACCGGGGAGCTGTTTTTT
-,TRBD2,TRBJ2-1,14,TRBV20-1,CSAWGQREDNEQFF,TGCAGTGCTTGGGGTCAGCGGGAGGACAATGAGCAGTTCTTC
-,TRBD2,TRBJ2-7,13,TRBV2,CASEGTSPQDQYF,TGTGCCAGCGAGGGGACTAGCCCCCAGGATCAGTACTTC
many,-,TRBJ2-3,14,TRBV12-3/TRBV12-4,CASSLGQVPDTQYF,TGTGCCAGCAGTTTAGGGCAGGTCCCAGATACGCAGTATTTT
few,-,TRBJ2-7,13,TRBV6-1,CASSEYESYEQYF,TGTGCCAGCAGTGAATACGAATCCTACGAGCAGTACTTC
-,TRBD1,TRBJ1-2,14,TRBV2,CASSEDRSYGGYTF,TGTGCCAGCAGTGAGGACAGGAGCTACGGTGGCTACACCTTC
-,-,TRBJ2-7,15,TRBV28,CASSRGGGPSYEQYF,TGTGCCAGCAGCAGGGGCGGGGGCCCATCCTACGAGCAGTACTTC
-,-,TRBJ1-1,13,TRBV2,CASSVYRDTEAFF,TGTGCCAGCAGTGTGTACAGGGACACTGAAGCTTTCTTT
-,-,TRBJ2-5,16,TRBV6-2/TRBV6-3,CASTQRPKGASETQYF,TGTGCCAGCACCCAACGCCCCAAGGGAGCAAGCGAGACCCAGTACTTC
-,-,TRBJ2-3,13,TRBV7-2,CAGSGTSTDTQYF,TGTGCCGGCAGTGGAACTAGCACAGATACGCAGTATTTT
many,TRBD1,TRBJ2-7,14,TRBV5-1,CASSLGTGAYEQYF,TGCGCCAGCAGCTTGGGGACAGGGGCCTACGAGCAGTACTTC
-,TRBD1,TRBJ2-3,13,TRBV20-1,CSARTGVLNTQYF,TGCAGTGCCAGGACAGGGGTATTAAATACGCAGTATTTT
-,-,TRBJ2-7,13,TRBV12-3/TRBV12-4,CASRRNGAYEQYF,TGTGCCAGCAGACGAAACGGGGCCTACGAGCAGTACTTC
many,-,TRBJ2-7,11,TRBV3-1,CASSQVYEQYF,TGCGCCAGCAGCCAAGTCTACGAGCAGTACTTC
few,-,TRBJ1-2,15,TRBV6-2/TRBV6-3,CASSLVGLADYGYTF,TGTGCCAGCAGCCTCGTAGGGCTAGCCGACTATGGCTACACCTTC
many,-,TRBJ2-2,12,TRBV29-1,CSVEEDTGELFF,TGCAGCGTTGAAGAGGACACCGGGGAGCTGTTTTTT
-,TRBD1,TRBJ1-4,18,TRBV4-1,CASSQKPQGYSANEKLFF,TGCGCCAGCAGCCAGAAACCACAGGGGTACTCAGCTAATGAAAAACTGTTTTTT
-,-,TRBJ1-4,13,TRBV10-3,CATGRGLNEKLFF,TGTGCCACGGGAAGGGGCCTGAATGAAAAACTGTTTTTT
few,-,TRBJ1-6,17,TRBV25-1,CASSEVADSSYNSPLHF,TGTGCCAGCAGTGAAGTGGCAGATAGCTCCTATAATTCACCCCTCCACTTT
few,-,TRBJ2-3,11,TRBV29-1,CSVDRGDTQYF,TGCAGCGTTGATAGGGGGGATACGCAGTATTTT
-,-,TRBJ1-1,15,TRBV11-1,CASSRKAEGIGEAFF,TGTGCCAGCAGCCGCAAAGCCGAGGGGATTGGTGAAGCTTTCTTT
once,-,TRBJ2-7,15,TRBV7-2,CASSLEARGTYEQYF,TGTGCCAGCAGCTTAGAGGCCAGGGGCACCTACGAGCAGTACTTC
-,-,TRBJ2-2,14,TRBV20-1,CSALTGTVTGELFF,TGCAGTGCCCTTACAGGGACTGTCACCGGGGAGCTGTTTTTT
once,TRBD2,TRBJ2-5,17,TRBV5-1,CASSLALAGGPGETQYF,TGCGCCAGCAGTTTGGCGCTAGCGGGGGGGCCAGGAGAGACCCAGTACTTC
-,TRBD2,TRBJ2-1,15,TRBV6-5,CASSYALAGNNEQFF,TGTGCCAGCAGTTATGCCCTAGCGGGAAACAATGAGCAGTTCTTC
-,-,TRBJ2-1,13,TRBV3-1,CASRSSRYNEQFF,TGTGCCAGCAGAAGTTCCCGCTACAATGAGCAGTTCTTC
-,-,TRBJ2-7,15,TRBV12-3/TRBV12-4,CASSWLGLGGHEQYF,TGTGCCAGCAGCTGGCTTGGGTTGGGCGGCCACGAGCAGTACTTC
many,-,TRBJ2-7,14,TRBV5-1,CASSLGTATYEQYF,TGCGCCAGCAGCTTGGGGACGGCCACCTACGAGCAGTACTTC
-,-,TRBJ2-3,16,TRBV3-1,CASSQGYAKGTDTQYF,TGTGCCAGCAGCCAAGGGTACGCTAAGGGCACAGATACGCAGTATTTT
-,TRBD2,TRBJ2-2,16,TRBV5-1,CASSYSGTTSTGELFF,TGCGCCAGCAGCTACTCCGGGACTACGTCGACCGGGGAGCTGTTTTTT
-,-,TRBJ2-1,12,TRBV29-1,CSGSRPYNEQFF,TGCAGCGGATCGCGACCCTACAATGAGCAGTTCTTC
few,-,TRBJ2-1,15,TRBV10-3,CAISEPGLGYNEQFF,TGTGCCATCAGTGAGCCGGGACTCGGTTACAATGAGCAGTTCTTC
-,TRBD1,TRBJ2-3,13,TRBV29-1,CSVGGQTTDTQYF,TGCAGCGTTGGGGGACAGACCACAGATACGCAGTATTTT
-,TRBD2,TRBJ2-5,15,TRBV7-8,CASSLENGGAETQYF,TGTGCCAGCAGCTTAGAGAACGGGGGGGCTGAGACCCAGTACTTC
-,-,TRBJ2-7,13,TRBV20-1,CSARSGNSYEQYF,TGCAGTGCCCGAAGTGGGAACTCCTACGAGCAGTACTTC
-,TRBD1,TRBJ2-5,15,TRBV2,CASSQRDRGSQTQYF,TGTGCCAGCAGTCAGCGGGACAGGGGCTCGCAGACCCAGTACTTC
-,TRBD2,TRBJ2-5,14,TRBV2,CASNLPPSLGGEYF,TGTGCCAGCAATCTACCGCCCTCTTTGGGGGGGGAGTACTTC
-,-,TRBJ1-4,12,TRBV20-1,CSASREGEKLFF,TGCAGTGCTAGCAGGGAAGGGGAAAAACTGTTTTTT
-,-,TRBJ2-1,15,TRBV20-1,CSAIEGYLFYNEQFF,TGCAGTGCTATAGAGGGCTACCTCTTCTACAATGAGCAGTTCTTC
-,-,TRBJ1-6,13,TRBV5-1,CASREGPNSPLHF,TGCGCCAGCAGGGAGGGGCCTAATTCACCCCTCCACTTT
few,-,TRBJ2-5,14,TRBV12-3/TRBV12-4,CASSHRAIQETQYF,TGTGCCAGCAGTCACCGGGCCATCCAAGAGACCCAGTACTTC
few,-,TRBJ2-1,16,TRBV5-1,CASSREGSGRYNEQFF,TGCGCCAGCAGCCGTGAGGGGAGCGGCCGGTACAATGAGCAGTTCTTC
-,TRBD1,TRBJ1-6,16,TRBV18,CASSQRTGDGDSPLHF,TGTGCCAGCTCACAAAGGACAGGGGACGGGGATTCACCCCTCCACTTT
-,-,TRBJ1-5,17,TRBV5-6,CASSGGAGRSGNQPQHF,TGTGCCAGCAGCGGGGGGGCGGGAAGGAGCGGCAATCAGCCCCAGCATTTT
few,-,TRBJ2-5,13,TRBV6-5,CASRRQQKETQYF,TGTGCCAGCAGACGACAACAGAAAGAGACCCAGTACTTC
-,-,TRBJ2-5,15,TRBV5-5,CASSSAMTLGNEQYF,TGTGCCAGCAGCTCAGCCATGACCCTGGGCAATGAGCAGTACTTC
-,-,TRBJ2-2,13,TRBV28,CASSEPSTGELFF,TGTGCCAGCAGTGAACCCAGCACCGGGGAGCTGTTTTTT